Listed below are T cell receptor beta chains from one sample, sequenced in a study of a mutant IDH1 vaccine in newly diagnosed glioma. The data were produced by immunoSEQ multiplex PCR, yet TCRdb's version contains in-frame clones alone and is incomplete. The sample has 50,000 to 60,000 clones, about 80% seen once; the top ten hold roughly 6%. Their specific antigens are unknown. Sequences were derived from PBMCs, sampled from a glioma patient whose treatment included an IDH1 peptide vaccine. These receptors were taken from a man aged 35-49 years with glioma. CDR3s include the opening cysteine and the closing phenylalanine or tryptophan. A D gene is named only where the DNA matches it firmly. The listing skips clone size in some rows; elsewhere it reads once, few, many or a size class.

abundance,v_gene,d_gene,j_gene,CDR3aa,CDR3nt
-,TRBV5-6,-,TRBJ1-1,CASSLRAQLNTEAFF,TGTGCCAGCAGCTTGCGGGCGCAACTGAACACTGAAGCTTTCTTT
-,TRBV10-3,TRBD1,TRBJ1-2,CATTTGISIGVTF,TGTGCCACGACGACAGGGATTTCTATCGGGGTCACCTTC
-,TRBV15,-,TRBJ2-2,CATSRGPGLGTGELFF,TGTGCCACCAGCAGAGGGCCGGGACTGGGCACCGGGGAGCTGTTTTTT
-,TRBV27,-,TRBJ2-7,CASKRVKETHEQYF,TGTGCCAGCAAAAGGGTGAAGGAAACCCACGAGCAGTACTTC
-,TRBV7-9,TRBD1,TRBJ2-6,CASSLTRGPTSGANVLTF,TGTGCCAGCAGCTTAACGAGGGGGCCGACCTCTGGGGCCAACGTCCTGACTTTC
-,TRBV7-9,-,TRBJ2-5,CASSLEVRETQYF,TGTGCCAGCAGCTTAGAAGTGAGAGAGACCCAGTACTTC
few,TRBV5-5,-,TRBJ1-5,CASSPGLSRNQPQHF,TGTGCCAGCAGCCCAGGACTGAGCCGAAATCAGCCCCAGCATTTT
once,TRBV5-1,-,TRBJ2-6,CASSLTQPGAGANVLTF,TGCGCCAGCAGCCTAACTCAACCAGGGGCTGGGGCCAACGTCCTGACTTTC
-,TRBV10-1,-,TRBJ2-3,CASRGDGSLLDTQYF,TGCGCCAGCAGGGGGGACGGATCCCTTTTGGATACGCAGTATTTT
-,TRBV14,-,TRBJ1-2,CASSQGGNYGYTF,TGTGCCAGCAGCCAGGGGGGTAACTATGGCTACACCTTC
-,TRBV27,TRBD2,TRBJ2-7,CASKGLAGGPRNEQYF,TGTGCCAGTAAGGGACTAGCGGGGGGGCCGAGAAACGAGCAGTACTTC
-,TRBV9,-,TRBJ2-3,CASSVNTDTQYF,TGTGCCAGCAGCGTGAACACAGATACGCAGTATTTT
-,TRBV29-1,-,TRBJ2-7,CSVRDYEQYF,TGCAGCGTACGGGACTACGAGCAGTACTTC
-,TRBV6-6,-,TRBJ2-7,CASTDYSYEQYF,TGTGCCAGCACGGACTACTCCTACGAGCAGTACTTC
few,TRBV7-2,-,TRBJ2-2,CASSLSGGRELFF,TGTGCCAGCAGCTTAAGTGGGGGAAGGGAGCTGTTTTTT
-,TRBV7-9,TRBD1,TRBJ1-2,CASSLGDRTGSGYTF,TGTGCCAGCAGCTTAGGAGACCGGACAGGGAGCGGCTACACCTTC
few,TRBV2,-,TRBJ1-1,CASSETGGWTEAFF,TGTGCCAGCAGCGAAACGGGGGGCTGGACTGAAGCTTTCTTT
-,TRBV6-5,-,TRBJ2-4,CASSSLSTRGKNIQYF,TGTGCCAGCAGTTCCCTCTCCACCAGGGGAAAAAACATTCAGTACTTC
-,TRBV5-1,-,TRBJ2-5,CASSSVFGGDQETQYF,TGCGCCAGCAGCTCGGTCTTTGGGGGTGATCAAGAGACCCAGTACTTC
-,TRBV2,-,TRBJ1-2,CASSEQYYGYTF,TGTGCCAGCAGTGAACAGTACTATGGCTACACCTTC
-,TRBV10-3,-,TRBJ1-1,CAISRTEMNTEAFF,TGTGCCATCAGTAGGACAGAGATGAACACTGAAGCTTTCTTT
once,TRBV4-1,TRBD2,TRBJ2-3,CASSQEFGGGLTDTQYF,TGCGCCAGCAGCCAAGAATTCGGGGGGGGCCTCACAGATACGCAGTATTTT
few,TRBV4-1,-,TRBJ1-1,CASSPHSGGNTEAFF,TGCGCCAGCAGCCCGCACAGTGGAGGAAACACTGAAGCTTTCTTT
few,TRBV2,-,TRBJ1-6,CASSAQGALSPLHF,TGTGCCAGCAGTGCTCAGGGTGCCCTTTCACCCCTCCACTTT
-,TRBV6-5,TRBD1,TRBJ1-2,CASNPTGSMGYGYTF,TGTGCCAGCAACCCGACAGGGTCCATGGGGTATGGCTACACCTTC
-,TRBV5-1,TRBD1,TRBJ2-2,CASRDRGWTGELFF,TGCGCCAGCCGGGACAGGGGGTGGACCGGGGAGCTGTTTTTT
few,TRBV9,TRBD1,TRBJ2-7,CASSVEQDRVGTYEQYF,TGTGCCAGCAGCGTAGAACAAGACAGGGTAGGAACCTACGAGCAGTACTTC
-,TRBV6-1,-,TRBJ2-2,CASPPRGNTGELFF,TGTGCCAGCCCCCCGCGGGGAAACACCGGGGAGCTGTTTTTT
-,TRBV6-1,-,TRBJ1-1,CASSPAGTGTEAFF,TGTGCCAGCAGTCCGGCCGGAACGGGCACTGAAGCTTTCTTT
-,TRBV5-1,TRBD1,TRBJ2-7,CASSLEGQDYEQYF,TGCGCCAGCAGCTTGGAGGGACAGGACTACGAGCAGTACTTC
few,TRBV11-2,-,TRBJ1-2,CASSLAVDDGGFYGYTF,TGTGCCAGCAGCTTAGCGGTCGACGACGGAGGGTTCTATGGCTACACCTTC
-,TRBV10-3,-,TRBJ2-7,CAISETADSSYEQYF,TGTGCCATCAGTGAGACGGCTGATAGCTCCTACGAGCAGTACTTC
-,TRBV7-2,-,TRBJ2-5,CASSLEASRGTQYF,TGTGCCAGCAGCTTAGAGGCTAGCCGGGGGACCCAGTACTTC
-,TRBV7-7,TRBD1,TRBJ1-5,CASSLLSRGEIYSNQPQHF,TGTGCTAGCAGCTTATTGTCCAGGGGGGAGATTTATAGCAATCAGCCCCAGCATTTT
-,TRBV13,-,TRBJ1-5,CASSLLGAQPQHF,TGTGCCAGCAGCCTCCTTGGTGCGCAGCCCCAGCATTTT
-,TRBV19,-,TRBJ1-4,CASSELGYNEKLFF,TGTGCCAGTAGTGAATTGGGATATAATGAAAAACTGTTTTTT
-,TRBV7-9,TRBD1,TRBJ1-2,CASSYGTANYGYTF,TGTGCCAGCAGCTACGGGACAGCTAACTATGGCTACACCTTC
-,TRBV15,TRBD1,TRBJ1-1,CATSIQGGTEAFF,TGTGCCACCAGCATACAGGGGGGAACTGAAGCTTTCTTT
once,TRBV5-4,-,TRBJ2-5,CASSSGETQYF,TGTGCCAGCAGCTCGGGAGAGACCCAGTACTTC
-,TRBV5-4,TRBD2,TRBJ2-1,CASSLQTSGGVNEQFF,TGTGCCAGCAGCCTCCAGACTAGCGGGGGGGTCAATGAGCAGTTCTTC
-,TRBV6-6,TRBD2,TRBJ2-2,CASSRGGANTGELFF,TGTGCCAGCAGTCGGGGGGGGGCCAACACCGGGGAGCTGTTTTTT
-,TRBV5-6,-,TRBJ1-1,CASSLFGWGGGNTEAFF,TGTGCCAGCAGCTTGTTTGGATGGGGCGGAGGAAACACTGAAGCTTTCTTT
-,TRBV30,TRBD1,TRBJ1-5,CAWHRGNQPQHF,TGTGCCTGGCACAGGGGTAATCAGCCCCAGCATTTT
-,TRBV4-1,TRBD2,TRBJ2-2,CASSQQLAGGRIGELFF,TGCGCCAGCAGCCAGCAACTAGCGGGGGGCCGTATCGGGGAGCTGTTTTTT